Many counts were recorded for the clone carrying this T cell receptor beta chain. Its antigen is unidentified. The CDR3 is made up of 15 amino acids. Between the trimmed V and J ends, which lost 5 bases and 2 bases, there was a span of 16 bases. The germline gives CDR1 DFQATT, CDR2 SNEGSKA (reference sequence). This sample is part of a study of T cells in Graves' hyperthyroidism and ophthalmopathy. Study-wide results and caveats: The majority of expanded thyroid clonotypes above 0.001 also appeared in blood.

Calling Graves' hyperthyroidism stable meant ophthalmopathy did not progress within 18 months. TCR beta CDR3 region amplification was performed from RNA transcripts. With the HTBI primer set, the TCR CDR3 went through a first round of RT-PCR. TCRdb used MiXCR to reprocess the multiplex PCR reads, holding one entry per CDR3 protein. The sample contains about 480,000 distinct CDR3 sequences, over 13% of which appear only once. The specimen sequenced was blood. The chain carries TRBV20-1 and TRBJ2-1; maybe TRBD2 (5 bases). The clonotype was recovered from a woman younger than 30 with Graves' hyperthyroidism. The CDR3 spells CSAPLGGSAYNEQFF. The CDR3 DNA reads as TGCAGTGCTCCCTTAGGCGGGTCCGCCTACAATGAGCAGTTCTTC.